Detailed here is one T cell receptor (beta chain). V lost 0 bases and J 0 bases, leaving 7 bases between the germline ends. The CDR3 spans 15 residues. CDR1 and CDR2 (germline): LGHNA, YSLEER. The repertoire was sequenced with immunoSEQ multiplex PCR; TCRdb's copy has only in-frame clones and lacks some. The data contain about 310,000 clones, 89% of them singletons. These data come from a study of blood T cell repertoires in COVID-19. Across the whole study: From the United States, Italy and Spain came samples of acute and convalescent COVID-19.

The chain is built from TRBV4-3 and TRBJ2-3; D gene ambiguous. The sequenced material came from PBMCs or T cells enriched from blood (not recorded which). This clonotype was obtained from a woman aged 40 to 55 who had recovered from COVID-19. Here the CDR3 reads CASSQEAGSTDTQYF. The CDR3 DNA reads TGCGCCAGCAGCCAAGAGGCCGGGAGCACAGATACGCAGTATTTT.